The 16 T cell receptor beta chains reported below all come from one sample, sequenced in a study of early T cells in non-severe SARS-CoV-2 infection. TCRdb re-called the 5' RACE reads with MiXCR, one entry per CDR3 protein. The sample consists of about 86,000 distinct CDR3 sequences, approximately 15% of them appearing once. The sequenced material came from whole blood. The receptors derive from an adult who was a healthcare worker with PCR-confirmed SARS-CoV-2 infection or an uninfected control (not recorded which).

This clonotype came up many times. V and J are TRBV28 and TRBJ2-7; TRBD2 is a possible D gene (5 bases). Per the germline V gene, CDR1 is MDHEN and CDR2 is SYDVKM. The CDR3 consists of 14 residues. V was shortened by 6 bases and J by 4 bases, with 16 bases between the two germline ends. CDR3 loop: CASSTGWQDYEQYF. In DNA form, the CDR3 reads TGTGCCAGCAGCACGGGATGGCAGGATTACGAGCAGTACTTC.

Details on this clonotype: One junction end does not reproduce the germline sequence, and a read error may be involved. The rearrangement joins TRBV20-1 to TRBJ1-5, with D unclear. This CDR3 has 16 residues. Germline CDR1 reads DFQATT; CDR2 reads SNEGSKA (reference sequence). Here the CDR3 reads CSAREGSRAGSQPQQF. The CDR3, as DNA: TGCAGTGCTAGAGAGGGCTCCCGGGCGGGGAGTCAGCCCCAGCAATTT.

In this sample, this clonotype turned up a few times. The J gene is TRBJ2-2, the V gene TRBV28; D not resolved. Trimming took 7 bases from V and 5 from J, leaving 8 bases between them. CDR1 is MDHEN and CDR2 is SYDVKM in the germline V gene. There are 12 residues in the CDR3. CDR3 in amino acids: CASIKGTGELFF. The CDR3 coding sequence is TGTGCCAGCATAAAGGGTACCGGGGAGCTGTTTTTT. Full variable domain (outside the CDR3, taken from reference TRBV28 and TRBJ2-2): DVKVTQSSRYLVKRTGEKVFLECVQDMDHENMFWYRQDPGLGLRLIYFSYDVKMKEKGDIPEGYSVSREKKERFSLILESASTNQTSMYLCASIKGTGELFFGEGSRLTVL.

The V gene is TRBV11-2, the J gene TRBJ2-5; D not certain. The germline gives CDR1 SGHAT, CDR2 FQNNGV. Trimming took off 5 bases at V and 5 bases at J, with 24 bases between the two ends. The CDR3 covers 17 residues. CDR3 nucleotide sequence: TGTGCCAGCAGCGCGAGCTTAGCCCCTAGAGAAATGGAGACCCAGTACTTC. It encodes CASSASLAPREMETQYF.

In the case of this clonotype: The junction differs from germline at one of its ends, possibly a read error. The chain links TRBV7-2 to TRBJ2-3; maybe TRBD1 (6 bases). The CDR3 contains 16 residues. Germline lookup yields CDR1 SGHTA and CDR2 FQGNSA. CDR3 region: CASSLGGQSRTYTQYF. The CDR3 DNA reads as TGTGCCAGCAGCTTAGGCGGACAGAGTCGCACATATACGCAGTATTTT.

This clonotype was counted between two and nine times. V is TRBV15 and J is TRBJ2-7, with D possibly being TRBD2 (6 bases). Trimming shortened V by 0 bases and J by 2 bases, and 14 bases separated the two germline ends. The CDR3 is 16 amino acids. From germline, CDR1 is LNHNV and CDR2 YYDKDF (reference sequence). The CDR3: CATSRDPGVQAYEQYF. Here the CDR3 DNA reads TGTGCCACCAGCAGAGATCCGGGGGTACAAGCCTACGAGCAGTACTTC.

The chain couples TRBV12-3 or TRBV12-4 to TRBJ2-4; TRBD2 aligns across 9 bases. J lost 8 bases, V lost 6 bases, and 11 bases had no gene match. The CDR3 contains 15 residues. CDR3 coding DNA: TGTGCCAGCAGCTCGAGCGGGAGGAGGTCTGACATTCAGTACTTC. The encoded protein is CASSSSGRRSDIQYF.

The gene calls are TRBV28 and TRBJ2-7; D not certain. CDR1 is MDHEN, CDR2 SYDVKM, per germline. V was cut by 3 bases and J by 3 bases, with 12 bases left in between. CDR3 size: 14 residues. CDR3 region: CASSLERGNYEQYF. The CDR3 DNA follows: TGTGCCAGCAGTTTGGAACGTGGAAACTACGAGCAGTACTTC.

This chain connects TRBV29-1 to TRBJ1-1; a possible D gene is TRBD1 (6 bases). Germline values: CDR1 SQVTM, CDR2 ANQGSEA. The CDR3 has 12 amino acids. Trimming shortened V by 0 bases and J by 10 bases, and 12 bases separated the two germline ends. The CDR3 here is CSVEDRWGLAFF. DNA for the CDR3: TGCAGCGTTGAAGATCGGTGGGGGCTAGCTTTCTTT. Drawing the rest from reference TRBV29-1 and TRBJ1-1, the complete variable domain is SAVISQKPSRDICQRGTSLTIQCQVDSQVTMMFWYRQQPGQSLTLIATANQGSEATYESGFVIDKFPISRPNLTFSTLTVSNMSPEDSSIYLCSVEDRWGLAFFGQGTRLTVV.

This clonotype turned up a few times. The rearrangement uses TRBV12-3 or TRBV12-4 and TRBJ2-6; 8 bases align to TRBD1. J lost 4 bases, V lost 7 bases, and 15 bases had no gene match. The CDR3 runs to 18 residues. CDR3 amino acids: CASTSPRAGGDGANVLTF. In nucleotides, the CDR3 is TGTGCCAGCACATCACCGCGGGCAGGGGGCGACGGGGCCAACGTCCTGACTTTC.

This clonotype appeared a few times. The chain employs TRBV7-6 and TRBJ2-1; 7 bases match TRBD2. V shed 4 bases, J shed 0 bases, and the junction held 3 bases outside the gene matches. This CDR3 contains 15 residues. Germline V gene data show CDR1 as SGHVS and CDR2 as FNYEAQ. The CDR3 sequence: CASSSGLVSYNEQFF. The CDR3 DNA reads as TGTGCCAGCAGCTCAGGACTAGTCTCCTACAATGAGCAGTTCTTC.

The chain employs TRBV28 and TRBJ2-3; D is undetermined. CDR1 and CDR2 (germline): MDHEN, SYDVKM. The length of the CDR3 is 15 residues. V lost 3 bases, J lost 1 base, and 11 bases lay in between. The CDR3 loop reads CASSLYQRRTDTQYF. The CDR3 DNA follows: TGTGCCAGCAGTTTGTACCAGCGCCGCACAGATACGCAGTATTTT.

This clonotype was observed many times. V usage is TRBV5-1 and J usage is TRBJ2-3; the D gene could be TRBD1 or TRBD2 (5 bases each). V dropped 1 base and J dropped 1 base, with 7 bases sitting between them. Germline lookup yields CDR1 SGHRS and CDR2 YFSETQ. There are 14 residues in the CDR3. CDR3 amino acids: CASSLRDGTDTQYF. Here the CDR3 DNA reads TGCGCCAGCAGCTTGCGGGACGGCACAGATACGCAGTATTTT.

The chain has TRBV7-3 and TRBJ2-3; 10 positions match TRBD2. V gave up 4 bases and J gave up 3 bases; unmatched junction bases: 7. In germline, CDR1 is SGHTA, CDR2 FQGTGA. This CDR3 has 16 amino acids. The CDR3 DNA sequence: TGTGCCAGCAGCTCTAATGCGGGACTAGCGACAGATACGCAGTATTTT. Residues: CASSSNAGLATDTQYF.

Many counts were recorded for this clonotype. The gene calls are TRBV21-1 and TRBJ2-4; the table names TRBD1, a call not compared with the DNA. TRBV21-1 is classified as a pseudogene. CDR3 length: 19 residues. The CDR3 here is CASTPPIPGALDPKNIQYF. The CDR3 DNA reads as TGTGCCAGCACCCCGCCGATTCCGGGGGCGCTAGATCCTAAAAACATTCAGTACTTC.

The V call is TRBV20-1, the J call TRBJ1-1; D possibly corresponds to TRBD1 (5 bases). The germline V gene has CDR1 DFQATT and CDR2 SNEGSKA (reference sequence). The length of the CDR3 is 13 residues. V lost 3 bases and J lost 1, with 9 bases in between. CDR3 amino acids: CSAREGWNTEAFF. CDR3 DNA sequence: TGCAGTGCTAGGGAGGGGTGGAACACTGAAGCTTTCTTT.